This TCR beta chain was obtained from a study of blood T cell repertoires in COVID-19. Study as a whole: Specimens from acute and convalescent COVID-19 originated in the United States, Italy and Spain. T cells, B-cell-depleted T cells, or PBMCs supplied cDNA or gDNA.

In the original workflow: Amplification with reference gene primers provided the estimates of nucleated cell counts. Data came from immunoSEQ multiplex PCR; TCRdb stores just in-frame clones and leaves some out. Clonal size and the V and J genes are those of that table, whereas D and trimming came from the DNA. This table has a few hundred thousand clones, 80% to 90% appearing once. The germline gives CDR1 MNHEY, CDR2 SMNVEV (reference sequence). V lost 2 bases, J lost 1 base, and 20 bases lay in between. The CDR3 consists of 18 residues. The sequence came from a man aged 25-45 years who had recovered from COVID-19. The chain carries TRBV27 and TRBJ2-5; tentative D call: TRBD1 (6 bases). Sequencing input: PBMCs or T cells enriched from blood (not recorded which). In DNA form, the CDR3 reads TGTGCCAGCAGTTTAGAAGGTCCAGGGGCCGCCGTCCAAGAGACCCAGTACTTC. Translating gives CASSLEGPGAAVQETQYF.